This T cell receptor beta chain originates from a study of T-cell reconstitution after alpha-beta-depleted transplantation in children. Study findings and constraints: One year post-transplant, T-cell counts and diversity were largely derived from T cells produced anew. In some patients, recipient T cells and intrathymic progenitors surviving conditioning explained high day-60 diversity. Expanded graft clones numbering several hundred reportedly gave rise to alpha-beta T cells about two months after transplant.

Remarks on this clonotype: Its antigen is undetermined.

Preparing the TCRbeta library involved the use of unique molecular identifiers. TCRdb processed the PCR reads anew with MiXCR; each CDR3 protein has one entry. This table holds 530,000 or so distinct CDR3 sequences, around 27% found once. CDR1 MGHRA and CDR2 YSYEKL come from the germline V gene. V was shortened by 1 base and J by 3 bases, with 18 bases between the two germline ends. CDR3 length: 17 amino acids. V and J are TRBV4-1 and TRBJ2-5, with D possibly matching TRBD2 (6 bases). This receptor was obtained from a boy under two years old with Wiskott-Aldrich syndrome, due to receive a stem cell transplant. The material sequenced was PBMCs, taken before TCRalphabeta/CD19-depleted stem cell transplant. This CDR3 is CASSQVPVVGSEETQYF. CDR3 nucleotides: TGCGCCAGCAGCCAAGTTCCTGTTGTCGGGAGTGAAGAGACCCAGTACTTC.